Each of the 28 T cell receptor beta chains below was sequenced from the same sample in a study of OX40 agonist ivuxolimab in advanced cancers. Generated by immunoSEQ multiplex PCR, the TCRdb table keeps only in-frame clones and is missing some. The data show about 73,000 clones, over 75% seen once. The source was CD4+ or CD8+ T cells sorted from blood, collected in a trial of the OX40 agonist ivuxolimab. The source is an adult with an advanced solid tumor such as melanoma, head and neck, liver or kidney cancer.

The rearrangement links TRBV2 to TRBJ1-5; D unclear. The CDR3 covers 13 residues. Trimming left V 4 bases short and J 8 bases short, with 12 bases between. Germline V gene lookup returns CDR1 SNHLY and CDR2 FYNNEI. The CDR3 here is CASSVLWFEPQHF. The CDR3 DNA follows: TGTGCCAGCAGTGTCTTGTGGTTTGAGCCCCAGCATTTT.

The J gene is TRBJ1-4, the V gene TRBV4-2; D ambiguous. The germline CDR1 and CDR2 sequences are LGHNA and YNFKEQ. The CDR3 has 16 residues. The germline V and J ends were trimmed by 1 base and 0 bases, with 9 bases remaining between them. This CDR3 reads CASSQGVQTTNEKLFF. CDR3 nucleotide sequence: TGTGCCAGCAGCCAAGGAGTACAGACAACTAATGAAAAACTGTTTTTT.

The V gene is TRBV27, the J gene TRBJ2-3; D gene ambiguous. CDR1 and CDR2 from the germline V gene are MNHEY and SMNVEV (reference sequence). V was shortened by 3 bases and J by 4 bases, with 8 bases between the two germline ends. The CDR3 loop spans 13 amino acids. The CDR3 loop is CASSFSRADTQYF. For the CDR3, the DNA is TGTGCCAGCAGTTTTTCGAGAGCAGATACGCAGTATTTT.

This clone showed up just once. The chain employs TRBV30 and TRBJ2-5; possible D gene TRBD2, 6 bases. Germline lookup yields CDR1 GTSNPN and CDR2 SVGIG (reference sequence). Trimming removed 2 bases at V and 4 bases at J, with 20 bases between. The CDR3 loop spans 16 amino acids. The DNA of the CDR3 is TGTGCCTGGAGTCTTGGGGGGATGGGTAGCGGAGAGACCCAGTACTTC. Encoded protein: CAWSLGGMGSGETQYF. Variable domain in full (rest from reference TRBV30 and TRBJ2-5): SQTIHQWPATLVQPVGSPLSLECTVEGTSNPNLYWYRQAAGRGLQLLFYSVGIGQISSEVPQNLSASRPQDRQFILSSKKLLLSDSGFYLCAWSLGGMGSGETQYFGPGTRLLVL.

The CDR3 reads CASSGTILAGVGTDTQYF. The CDR3, as DNA: TGCGCCAGCAGCGGCACTATACTAGCGGGAGTCGGCACAGATACGCAGTATTTT. The chain recombines TRBV5-1 with TRBJ2-3; 11 nucleotides line up with TRBD2. Germline V gives CDR1 SGHRS, CDR2 YFSETQ. V was pared by 4 bases and J by 1 base, with 11 bases of the junction left unmatched. The CDR3 has 18 residues. Filled out from reference TRBV5-1 and TRBJ2-3, the complete variable domain reads KAGVTQTPRYLIKTRGQQVTLSCSPISGHRSVSWYQQTPGQGLQFLFEYFSETQRNKGNFPGRFSGRQFSNSRSEMNVSTLELGDSALYLCASSGTILAGVGTDTQYFGPGTRLTVL.

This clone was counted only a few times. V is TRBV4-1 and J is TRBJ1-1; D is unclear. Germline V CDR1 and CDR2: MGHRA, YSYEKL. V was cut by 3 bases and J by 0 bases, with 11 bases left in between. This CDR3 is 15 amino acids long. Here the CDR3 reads CASSQPTSLNTEAFF. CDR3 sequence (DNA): TGCGCCAGCAGCCAGCCGACAAGCTTGAACACTGAAGCTTTCTTT.

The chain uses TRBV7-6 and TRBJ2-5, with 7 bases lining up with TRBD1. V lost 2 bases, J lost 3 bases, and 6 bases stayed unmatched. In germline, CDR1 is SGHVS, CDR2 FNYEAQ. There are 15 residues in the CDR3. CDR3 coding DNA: TGTGCCAGCAGCTTAACCGGGACAGCTAAAGAGACCCAGTACTTC. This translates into CASSLTGTAKETQYF.

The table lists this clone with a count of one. CDR3 sequence: CASSLTGYWGETQYF. In DNA form, the CDR3 reads TGTGCCAGCAGCTTAACAGGCTACTGGGGAGAGACCCAGTACTTC. The J gene is TRBJ2-5, the V gene TRBV7-2; D may be TRBD1 (5 bases). Trimming took off 2 bases at V and 4 bases at J, with 14 bases between the two ends. Germline V gene lookup returns CDR1 SGHTA and CDR2 FQGNSA. This CDR3 is 15 amino acids long.

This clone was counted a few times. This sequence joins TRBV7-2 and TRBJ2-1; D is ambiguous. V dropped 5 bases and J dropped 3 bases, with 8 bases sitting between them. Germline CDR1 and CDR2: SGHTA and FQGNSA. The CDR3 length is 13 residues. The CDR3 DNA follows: TGTGCCAGCAGCACAGCTCGCTACAATGAGCAGTTCTTC. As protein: CASSTARYNEQFF. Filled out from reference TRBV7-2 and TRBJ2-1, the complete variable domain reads GAGVSQSPSNKVTEKGKDVELRCDPISGHTALYWYRQSLGQGLEFLIYFQGNSAPDKSGLPSDRFSAERTGGSVSTLTIQRTQQEDSAVYLCASSTARYNEQFFGPGTRLTVL.

The CDR3, as DNA: TGTGCCAGCAGCTTGAGCGGGAACACCGGGGAGCTGTTTTTT. Translating gives CASSLSGNTGELFF. This sequence joins TRBV11-1 and TRBJ2-2; tentative D call: TRBD2 (5 bases). Germline values: CDR1 SGHAT, CDR2 FQDESV (reference sequence). Trimming removed 3 bases at V and 1 base at J, with 6 bases between. The CDR3 is 14 residues long.

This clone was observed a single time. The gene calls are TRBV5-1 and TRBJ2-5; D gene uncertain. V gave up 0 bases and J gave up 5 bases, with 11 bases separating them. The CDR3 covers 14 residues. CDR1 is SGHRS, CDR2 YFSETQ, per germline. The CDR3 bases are TGCGCCAGCAGCTTGGTTACGGGTTTGGAGACCCAGTACTTC. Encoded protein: CASSLVTGLETQYF.

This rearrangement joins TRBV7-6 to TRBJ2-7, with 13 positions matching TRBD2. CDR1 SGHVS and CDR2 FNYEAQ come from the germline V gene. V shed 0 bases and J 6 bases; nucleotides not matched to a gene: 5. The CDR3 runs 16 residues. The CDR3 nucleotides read TGTGCCAGCAGCTTAGCGGGAGGACTAGCGGGAGTCGAGCAGTACTTC. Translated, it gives CASSLAGGLAGVEQYF.

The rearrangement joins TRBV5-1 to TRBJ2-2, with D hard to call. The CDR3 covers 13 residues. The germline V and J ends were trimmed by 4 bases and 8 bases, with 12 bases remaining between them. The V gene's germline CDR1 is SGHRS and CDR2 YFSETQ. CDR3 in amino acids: CASSPRPEGELFF. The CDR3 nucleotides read TGCGCCAGCAGCCCACGTCCTGAAGGGGAGCTGTTTTTT.

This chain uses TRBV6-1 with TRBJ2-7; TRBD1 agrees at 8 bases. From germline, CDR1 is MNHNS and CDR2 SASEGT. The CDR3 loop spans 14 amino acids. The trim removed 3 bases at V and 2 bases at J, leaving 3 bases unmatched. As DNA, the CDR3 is TGTGCCAGCAGTGACGGACAGGGTGCCTACGAGCAGTACTTC. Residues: CASSDGQGAYEQYF.

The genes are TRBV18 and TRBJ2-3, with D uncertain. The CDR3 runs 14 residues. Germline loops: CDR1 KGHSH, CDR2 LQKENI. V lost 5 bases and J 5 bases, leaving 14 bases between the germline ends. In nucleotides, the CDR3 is TGTGCCAGCTCAGGCTTTTCTAGAGGAGATACGCAGTATTTT. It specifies CASSGFSRGDTQYF.

This CDR3 is CASSELTGVAEAFF. The CDR3 region has the DNA TGTGCCAGCAGTGAACTGACAGGGGTCGCTGAAGCTTTCTTT. The chain links TRBV6-1 to TRBJ1-1, with TRBD1 identical over 8 bases. Germline values: CDR1 MNHNS, CDR2 SASEGT. The J segment lost 6 bases and the V segment lost 2 bases, leaving 5 bases of the junction unmatched. This CDR3 comprises 14 residues.

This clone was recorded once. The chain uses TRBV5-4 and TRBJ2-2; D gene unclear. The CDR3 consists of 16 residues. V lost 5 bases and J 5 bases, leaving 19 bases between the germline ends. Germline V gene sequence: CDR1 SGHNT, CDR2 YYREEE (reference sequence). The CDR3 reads CASSSPGLEVTGELFF. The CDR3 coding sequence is TGTGCCAGCAGTTCCCCGGGCCTTGAAGTTACCGGGGAGCTGTTTTTT.

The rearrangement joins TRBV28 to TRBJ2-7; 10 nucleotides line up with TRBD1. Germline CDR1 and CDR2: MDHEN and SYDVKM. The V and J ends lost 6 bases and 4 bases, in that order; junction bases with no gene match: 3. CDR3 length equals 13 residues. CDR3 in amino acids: CASRGTGVYEQYF. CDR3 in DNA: TGTGCCAGCAGAGGGACAGGGGTATACGAGCAGTACTTC.

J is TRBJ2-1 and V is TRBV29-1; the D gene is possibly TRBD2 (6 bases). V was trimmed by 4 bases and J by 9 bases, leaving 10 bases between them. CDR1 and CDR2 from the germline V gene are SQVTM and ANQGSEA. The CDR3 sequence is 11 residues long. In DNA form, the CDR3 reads TGCAGCGTTGCCCAGACTAGTGAGCAGTTCTTC. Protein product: CSVAQTSEQFF.

CDR3 region: CASSLLGGTQYF. CDR3 nucleotide sequence: TGTGCCAGCAGTTTACTAGGGGGTACGCAGTATTTT. The chain recombines TRBV28 with TRBJ2-3, with D perhaps TRBD1 (6 bases). Trimming left V 2 bases short and J 8 bases short, with 8 bases between. The CDR3 sequence is 12 residues long. Germline V gene lookup returns CDR1 MDHEN and CDR2 SYDVKM.

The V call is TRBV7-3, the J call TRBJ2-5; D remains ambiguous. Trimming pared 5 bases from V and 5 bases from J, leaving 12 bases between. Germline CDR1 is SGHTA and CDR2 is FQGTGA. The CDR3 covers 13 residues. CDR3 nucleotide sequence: TGTGCCAGCAGCAAGGTGGCCGAGGAGACCCAGTACTTC. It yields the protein CASSKVAEETQYF.

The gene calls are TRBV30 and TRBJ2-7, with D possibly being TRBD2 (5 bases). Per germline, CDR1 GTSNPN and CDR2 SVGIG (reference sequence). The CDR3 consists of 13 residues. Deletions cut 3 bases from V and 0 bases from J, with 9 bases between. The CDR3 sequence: CAWRAGRSYEQYF. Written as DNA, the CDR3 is TGTGCCTGGAGGGCGGGCCGCTCCTACGAGCAGTACTTC. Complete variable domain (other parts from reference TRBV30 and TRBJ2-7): SQTIHQWPATLVQPVGSPLSLECTVEGTSNPNLYWYRQAAGRGLQLLFYSVGIGQISSEVPQNLSASRPQDRQFILSSKKLLLSDSGFYLCAWRAGRSYEQYFGPGTRLTVT.

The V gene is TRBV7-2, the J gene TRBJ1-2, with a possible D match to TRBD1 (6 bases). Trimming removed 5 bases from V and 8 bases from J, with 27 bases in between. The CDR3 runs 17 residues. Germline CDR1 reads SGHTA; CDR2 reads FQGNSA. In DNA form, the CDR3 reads TGTGCCAGCAGCATTTATTATTCCGGGGGGCAGAAGGTGGGCTACACCTTC. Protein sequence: CASSIYYSGGQKVGYTF.

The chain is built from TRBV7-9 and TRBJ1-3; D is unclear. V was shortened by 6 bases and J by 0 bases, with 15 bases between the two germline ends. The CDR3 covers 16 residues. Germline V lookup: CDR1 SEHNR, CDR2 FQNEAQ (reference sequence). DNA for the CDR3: TGTGCCAGCAGTCCATATTTCGGCATCTCTGGAAACACCATATATTTT. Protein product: CASSPYFGISGNTIYF.

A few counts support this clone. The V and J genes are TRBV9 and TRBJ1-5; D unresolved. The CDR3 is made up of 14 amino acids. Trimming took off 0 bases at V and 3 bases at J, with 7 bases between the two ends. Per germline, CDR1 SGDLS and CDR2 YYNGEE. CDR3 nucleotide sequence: TGTGCCAGCAGCGTAGGCCCGATCAATCAGCCCCAGCATTTT. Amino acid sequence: CASSVGPINQPQHF. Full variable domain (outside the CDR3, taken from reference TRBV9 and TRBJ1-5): DSGVTQTPKHLITATGQRVTLRCSPRSGDLSVYWYQQSLDQGLQFLIQYYNGEERAKGNILERFSAQQFPDLHSELNLSSLELGDSALYFCASSVGPINQPQHFGDGTRLSIL.

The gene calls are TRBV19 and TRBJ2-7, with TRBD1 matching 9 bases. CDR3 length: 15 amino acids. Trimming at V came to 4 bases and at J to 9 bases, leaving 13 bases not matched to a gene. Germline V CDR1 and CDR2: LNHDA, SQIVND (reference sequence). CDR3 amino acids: CASSRRDRERSRQYF. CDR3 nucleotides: TGTGCCAGTAGTAGAAGGGACAGGGAAAGGAGTCGGCAGTACTTC.

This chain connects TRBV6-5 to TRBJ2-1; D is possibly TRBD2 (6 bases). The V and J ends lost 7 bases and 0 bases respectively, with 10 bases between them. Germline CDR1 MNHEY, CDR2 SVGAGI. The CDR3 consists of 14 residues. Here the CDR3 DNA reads TGTGCCAGCAACCCCGGGAGCTCCTACAATGAGCAGTTCTTC. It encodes CASNPGSSYNEQFF.

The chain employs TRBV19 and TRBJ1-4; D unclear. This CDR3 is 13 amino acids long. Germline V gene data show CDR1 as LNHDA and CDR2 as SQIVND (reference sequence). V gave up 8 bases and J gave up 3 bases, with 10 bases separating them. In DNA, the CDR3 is TGTGCCAGTGGAAGAGACCCTAATGAAAAACTGTTTTTT. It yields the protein CASGRDPNEKLFF.